This TCR beta chain was sequenced in a study of shared clonotypes between healthy human individuals. Background on the study: Per-donor plates numbered three CD4 naive, three CD4 memory, two CD8 naive and one CD8 memory.

The CDR3 totals 15 residues. Unmatched junction bases numbered 8, after V lost 5 bases and J lost 4 bases. Germline CDR1 is MNHEY and CDR2 is SMNVEV (reference sequence). Notes on this clone: The antigen remains unidentified.

Notes on the study in general: Sampling involved blood alone; tissue repertoires likely differ. Larger richness was generally estimated for naive than memory subsets. Sequencing of the sorted subsets was shown by rarefaction to be incomplete despite large depth.

Naivety among CD8 cells was defined by CD45RO negativity and positive CCR7 selection, thereby excluding terminally differentiated effector memory CD45RA+ cells. Measured with immunoSEQ multiplex PCR; TCRdb has only the in-frame clones, and not every one. The data contain hundreds of thousands of clones, roughly 98% of them singletons. Specimen: naive CD8+ T cells sorted from blood. The chain uses TRBV27 and TRBJ2-1; the match to TRBD1 covers 7 bases. The origin of this receptor is a man younger than 45 in good health. In DNA form, the CDR3 reads TGTGCCAGCAGTGGACAGGCCAGCCCTTACAATGAGCAGTTCTTC. Its protein product is CASSGQASPYNEQFF.